This is a list of T cell receptor beta chains from one sample in a study of blood T cell repertoires in COVID-19. The data were produced by immunoSEQ multiplex PCR, yet TCRdb's version contains in-frame clones alone and is incomplete. The sample contains just over 150,000 clones, 84% of which appear only once. The specimen was peripheral blood. The receptors here all came from a woman aged 45-65 years with acute or convalescent COVID-19. Both conserved end residues are part of each CDR3. Each record gives: V gene, J gene, clone size, CDR3 protein. Clone size, where shown, is once, few, many, or a class for clones that have expanded.

>TRBV6-5|TRBJ1-3|-
CASSFGRRGNTIYF
>TRBV5-6|TRBJ1-1|once
CASSLEGWGGAEAFF
>TRBV4-3|TRBJ2-7|-
CASSRTGGAIREQYF
>TRBV5-1|TRBJ1-1|-
CASSLASENTEAFF
>TRBV5-1|TRBJ2-7|-
CASTEDSATYEQYF
>TRBV9|TRBJ1-2|-
CASSARGQGGSYGYTF
>TRBV24-1|TRBJ2-7|-
CAGRELTYEQYF
>TRBV7-2|TRBJ2-3|-
CASRRASTDTQYF
>TRBV4-1|TRBJ1-1|-
CASSQEGRQLAFF
>TRBV7-3|TRBJ2-2|-
CASSLSGGPNTGELFF
>TRBV5-1|TRBJ2-5|-
CASSWASGGAETQYF
>TRBV4-2|TRBJ2-1|few
CASSQDAGGAYNEQFF
>TRBV7-2|TRBJ2-2|-
CASSFPGHGELFF
>TRBV6-5|TRBJ2-7|-
CASSYPGQGNYEQYF
>TRBV5-3|TRBJ2-7|-
CARSQRTSDKAYFYEQYF
>TRBV3-1/TRBV3-2|TRBJ2-5|-
CASSQKGKQGEETQYF
>TRBV4-3|TRBJ2-6|-
CASSRGLPGPGGANVLTF
>TRBV27|TRBJ1-1|-
CASRPGQTNTEAFF
>TRBV5-6|TRBJ1-4|-
CASSSTTGGGEKLFF
>TRBV5-5|TRBJ2-6|-
CASSVALGRGKPGANVLTF
>TRBV11-2|TRBJ1-6|-
CASSQTQGIGSPLHF
>TRBV19|TRBJ1-4|-
CASRGAATNEKLFF
>TRBV3-1/TRBV3-2|TRBJ2-1|-
CASSQVLGGLANEQFF
>TRBV4-2|TRBJ2-1|-
CASSQDKGRGLNEQFF
>TRBV3-1/TRBV3-2|TRBJ2-7|-
CASSQDNKGGGLHSYEQYF
>TRBV5-4|TRBJ2-2|-
CASSLPGGGGGELFF
>TRBV9|TRBJ2-1|-
CASTVGGPVSSYNEQFF
>TRBV4-3|TRBJ1-4|-
CASSQEPGQGEEKLFF
>TRBV7-2|TRBJ2-1|-
CASSRSSGGDEQFF
>TRBV5-1|TRBJ2-5|-
CASSYQAGSQETQYF
>TRBV6-6|TRBJ2-1|-
CASSYGQYNEQFF
>TRBV5-6|TRBJ2-3|once
CASSWDTYTDTQYF
>TRBV27|TRBJ2-7|-
CASRRGQGNGEQYF
>TRBV5-6|TRBJ1-3|many
CASSLDRGPSGNTIYF
>TRBV4-3|TRBJ1-5|-
CASSQDRAVKQPQHF
>TRBV11-2|TRBJ1-2|-
CASSSSDRKNYGYTF
>TRBV27|TRBJ2-1|-
CASSLLKLAGVVNEQFF
>TRBV9|TRBJ1-1|once
CASSVDEGGNTEAFF
>TRBV3-1/TRBV3-2|TRBJ1-5|-
CASGASGNQPQHF
>TRBV3-1/TRBV3-2|TRBJ2-5|-
CASSQRRSSGDQETQYF
>TRBV5-1|TRBJ1-1|-
CASSLSTRPDSTEAFF
>TRBV29-1|TRBJ2-7|-
CSVVGLAGGGISSYEQYF
>TRBV5-8|TRBJ1-5|-
CASSGQGVSQPQHF
>TRBV6-5|TRBJ2-7|-
CASSSGRGFEQYF
>TRBV5-1|TRBJ2-3|-
CASSLGIQGGTDTQYF
>TRBV28|TRBJ1-3|-
CASRATGAGNTIYF
>TRBV7-9|TRBJ1-1|-
CASSLVPVTEAFF
>TRBV5-1|TRBJ1-1|-
CASSPRTANTEAFF
>TRBV3-1/TRBV3-2|TRBJ2-4|-
CASSYPGQAGSKNIQYF
>TRBV19|TRBJ1-5|-
CASSSTGTGGYGNQPQHF
>TRBV7-2|TRBJ1-4|-
CASSSPYAQGKYPPRLFF
>TRBV10-3|TRBJ2-5|-
CAISELSSGQETQYF
>TRBV3-1/TRBV3-2|TRBJ2-1|-
CASSQDGLAGRSSYNEQFF